This T cell receptor beta chain comes out of a study of beta chain features in type 1 diabetes. Study-level information: Age, gender and cell yields were similar between patients and healthy donors.

The authors reverse transcribed all of the isolated RNA, so sequencing captured expressed TCRB transcripts. Assay used: immunoSEQ multiplex PCR; TCRdb lists only in-frame clones, some missing. The data contain under 130,000 clones, under 30% of them singletons. About this clone: Its specificity is unknown.

Whole-study findings and limits: Type 1 diabetes patients showed a moderate but significant shortening of TCRB CDR3s in all four CD4+ subsets. Shorter templates might be favored by PCR, equally in patients and controls.

V lost 2 bases, J lost 4 bases, and 5 bases stayed unmatched. This CDR3 comprises 15 residues. The germline V gene encodes CDR1 MDHEN and CDR2 SYDVKM. This sequence was found in a woman aged 18 to 35 with type 1 diabetes. The sequencing sample was made of central memory CD4+ T cells from blood. The V and J genes are TRBV28 and TRBJ2-7; 10 bases agree with TRBD1. The CDR3 DNA sequence: TGTGCCAGCAGTTTACTTCCGGGACAGGGGTACGAGCAGTACTTC. Its protein is CASSLLPGQGYEQYF.